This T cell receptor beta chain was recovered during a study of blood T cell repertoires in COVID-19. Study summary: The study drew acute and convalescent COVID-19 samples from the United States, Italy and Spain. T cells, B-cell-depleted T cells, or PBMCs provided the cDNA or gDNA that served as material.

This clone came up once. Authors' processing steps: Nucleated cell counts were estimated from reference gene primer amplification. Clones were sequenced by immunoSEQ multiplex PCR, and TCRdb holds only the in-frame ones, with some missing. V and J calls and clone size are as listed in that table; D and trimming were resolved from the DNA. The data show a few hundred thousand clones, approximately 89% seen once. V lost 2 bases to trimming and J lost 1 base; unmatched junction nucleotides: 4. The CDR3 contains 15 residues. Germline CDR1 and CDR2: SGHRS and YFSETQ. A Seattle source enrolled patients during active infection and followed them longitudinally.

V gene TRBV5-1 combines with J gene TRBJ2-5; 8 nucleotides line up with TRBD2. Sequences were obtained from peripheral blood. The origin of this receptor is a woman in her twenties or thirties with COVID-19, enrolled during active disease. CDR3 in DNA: TGCGCCAGCAGCTTTCAACTAGCGGCCCAAGAGACCCAGTACTTC. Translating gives CASSFQLAAQETQYF.